Listed below are T cell receptor beta chains from one sample, sequenced in a study of cytomegalovirus exposure and HLA in healthy donors. Some clones are missing from TCRdb's copy, which holds only in-frame ones; the method was immunoSEQ multiplex PCR. The specimen's table records 100,000 or so clones. Sequencing was performed on PBMCs. The receptors derive from a woman aged 25 to 39 in good health and CMV-seronegative. The CDR3 runs from the conserved cysteine through the conserved F or W. The order of the fields is V gene, D gene, J gene, CDR3 DNA, CDR3 protein. A D gene is named only where the DNA matches it firmly.

V gene: TRBV5-1
D gene: .
J gene: TRBJ1-3
CDR3 DNA: TGCGCCAGCAGCTTGGAACGGAGCTCTGGAAACACCATATATTTT
CDR3 protein: CASSLERSSGNTIYF

V gene: TRBV28
D gene: .
J gene: TRBJ1-2
CDR3 DNA: TGTGCCAGCAGTGGGAGGGGGAACTATGGCTACACCTTC
CDR3 protein: CASSGRGNYGYTF

V gene: TRBV16
D gene: .
J gene: TRBJ1-6
CDR3 DNA: TGTGCCAGCAGCCAACAAGCCTCCTATAATTCACCCCTCCACTTT
CDR3 protein: CASSQQASYNSPLHF

V gene: TRBV5-1
D gene: .
J gene: TRBJ1-3
CDR3 DNA: TGCGCCAGCAGCTTGGACCCGACAGCCTCTGGAAACACCATATATTTT
CDR3 protein: CASSLDPTASGNTIYF

V gene: TRBV4-1
D gene: .
J gene: TRBJ2-5
CDR3 DNA: TGCGCCAGCAGCCAAGTCGGCCAGGAAGGAGAGACCCAGTACTTC
CDR3 protein: CASSQVGQEGETQYF

V gene: TRBV10-3
D gene: .
J gene: TRBJ2-2
CDR3 DNA: TGTGCCGTCAGTCCCTCGTCCCGGGACTTACTCGGGGAGCTGTTTTTT
CDR3 protein: CAVSPSSRDLLGELFF

V gene: TRBV7-8
D gene: TRBD2
J gene: TRBJ2-7
CDR3 DNA: TGTGCCAGCAGCCACCCTAGCGGGCCCTACGAGCAGTACTTC
CDR3 protein: CASSHPSGPYEQYF

V gene: TRBV5-8
D gene: TRBD1
J gene: TRBJ2-7
CDR3 DNA: TGTGCCAGCAGCTTCCAGACAGGGAGCGAGCAGTACTTC
CDR3 protein: CASSFQTGSEQYF

V gene: TRBV13
D gene: TRBD2
J gene: TRBJ2-1
CDR3 DNA: TGTGCCAGCAGCACCCGGACTAGCGCTAACAATGAGCAGTTCTTC
CDR3 protein: CASSTRTSANNEQFF

V gene: TRBV6-1
D gene: .
J gene: TRBJ1-3
CDR3 DNA: TGTGCCAGCAAGACAGTATTCTCTGGAAACACCATATATTTT
CDR3 protein: CASKTVFSGNTIYF

V gene: TRBV7-2
D gene: .
J gene: TRBJ2-3
CDR3 DNA: TGTGCCAGCAGCTTACGGCGGGATGGGGCAGATACGCAGTATTTT
CDR3 protein: CASSLRRDGADTQYF

V gene: TRBV5-1
D gene: TRBD1
J gene: TRBJ2-5
CDR3 DNA: TGCGCCAGCAGAAGGACAGGGGGGCCTCAAGAGACCCAGTACTTC
CDR3 protein: CASRRTGGPQETQYF

V gene: TRBV28
D gene: .
J gene: TRBJ1-5
CDR3 DNA: TGTGCCAGCAGTTTAAGGTCGGGGCCCCAGCATTTT
CDR3 protein: CASSLRSGPQHF

V gene: TRBV5-1
D gene: .
J gene: TRBJ1-2
CDR3 DNA: TGCGCCAGCAGCTGGGGACAATATGGCTACACCTTC
CDR3 protein: CASSWGQYGYTF

V gene: TRBV6-4
D gene: TRBD2
J gene: TRBJ2-7
CDR3 DNA: TGCGCCAGCAGCGAGACTAGCGAATCCTACGAGCAGTACTTC
CDR3 protein: CASSETSESYEQYF

V gene: TRBV7-9
D gene: TRBD1
J gene: TRBJ2-5
CDR3 DNA: TGTGCCAGCAGCCGGACACTGACAGGGCAGACCCAGTACTTC
CDR3 protein: CASSRTLTGQTQYF

V gene: TRBV19
D gene: TRBD2
J gene: TRBJ2-3
CDR3 DNA: TGTGCCAGTAGTATTGCTAGCGGGAGGGCAGATACGCAGTATTTT
CDR3 protein: CASSIASGRADTQYF

V gene: TRBV5-4
D gene: TRBD2
J gene: TRBJ2-2
CDR3 DNA: TGTGCCAGCAGCGCGGGGAGCGGGAGGGCCGCCGGGGAGCTGTTTTTT
CDR3 protein: CASSAGSGRAAGELFF

V gene: TRBV4-1
D gene: TRBD1
J gene: TRBJ2-7
CDR3 DNA: TGCGCCAGCAGCCAAGATAGGGTCCGGGACAGGAGGTTCTACGAGCAGTACTTC
CDR3 protein: CASSQDRVRDRRFYEQYF

V gene: TRBV12-5
D gene: .
J gene: TRBJ2-1
CDR3 DNA: TGTGCTAGTGGTTTGTCAAAGACTATCCTGGAAAACAATGAGCAGTTCTTC
CDR3 protein: CASGLSKTILENNEQFF

V gene: TRBV7-9
D gene: TRBD1
J gene: TRBJ2-7
CDR3 DNA: TGTGCCAGCAGACCAAGTGCCGGAACAGGGGGTAAGGAGCAGTACTTC
CDR3 protein: CASRPSAGTGGKEQYF

V gene: TRBV29-1
D gene: TRBD1
J gene: TRBJ1-2
CDR3 DNA: TGCAGCGTTGGGGAGACAGGGTGGGGCTACACCTTC
CDR3 protein: CSVGETGWGYTF

V gene: TRBV7-3
D gene: TRBD1
J gene: TRBJ1-2
CDR3 DNA: TGTGCCAGCAGCCCAACTGGGGACAGGGGTGGAGGCTACACCTTC
CDR3 protein: CASSPTGDRGGGYTF

V gene: TRBV19
D gene: .
J gene: TRBJ2-1
CDR3 DNA: TGTGCCAGTAGTCCAGAAGGTCTAGGACTTACCTGGAATGAGCAGTTCTTC
CDR3 protein: CASSPEGLGLTWNEQFF

V gene: TRBV7-9
D gene: TRBD2
J gene: TRBJ2-1
CDR3 DNA: TGTGCCAGCAGCTCCTCTACTAGCGGGGCCTACAATGAGCAGTTCTTC
CDR3 protein: CASSSSTSGAYNEQFF

V gene: TRBV7-3
D gene: TRBD1
J gene: TRBJ1-5
CDR3 DNA: TGTGCCAGCAGCTCCGGGACCGGGACAGTCAATCAGCCCCAGCATTTT
CDR3 protein: CASSSGTGTVNQPQHF

V gene: TRBV9
D gene: .
J gene: TRBJ2-2
CDR3 DNA: TGTGCCAGCAGCGCCCCGGTGGGGAGGAACACCGGGGAGCTGTTTTTT
CDR3 protein: CASSAPVGRNTGELFF

V gene: TRBV5-4
D gene: TRBD2
J gene: TRBJ2-2
CDR3 DNA: TGTGCCAGCAGCCCGGGGGGGGGCGCCAACACCGGGGAGCTGTTTTTT
CDR3 protein: CASSPGGGANTGELFF

V gene: TRBV5-1
D gene: TRBD1
J gene: TRBJ2-3
CDR3 DNA: TGCGCCAGCAGGGCGATTCCGGGACAGAGCTCGAGCACAGATACGCAGTATTTT
CDR3 protein: CASRAIPGQSSSTDTQYF